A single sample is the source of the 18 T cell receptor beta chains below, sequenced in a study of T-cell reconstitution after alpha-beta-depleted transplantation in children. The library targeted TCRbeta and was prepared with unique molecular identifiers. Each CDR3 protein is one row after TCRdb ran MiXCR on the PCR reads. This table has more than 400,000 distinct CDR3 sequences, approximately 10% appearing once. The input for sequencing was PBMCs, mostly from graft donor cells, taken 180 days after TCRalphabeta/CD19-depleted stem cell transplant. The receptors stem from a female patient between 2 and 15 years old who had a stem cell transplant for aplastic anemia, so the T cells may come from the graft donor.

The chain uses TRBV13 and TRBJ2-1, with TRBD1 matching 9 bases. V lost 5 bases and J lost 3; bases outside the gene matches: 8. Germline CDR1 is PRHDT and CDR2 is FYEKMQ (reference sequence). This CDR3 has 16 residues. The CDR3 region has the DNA TGTGCCAGCAGCCCCGGGACAGGGTTTTACTACAATGAGCAGTTCTTC. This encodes CASSPGTGFYYNEQFF.

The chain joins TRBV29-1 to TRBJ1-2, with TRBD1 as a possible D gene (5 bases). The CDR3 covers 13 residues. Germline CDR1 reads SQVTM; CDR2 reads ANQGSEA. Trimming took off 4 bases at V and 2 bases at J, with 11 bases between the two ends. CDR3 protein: CSVVGGGNYGYTF. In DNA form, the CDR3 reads TGCAGCGTTGTAGGTGGGGGAAACTATGGCTACACCTTC.

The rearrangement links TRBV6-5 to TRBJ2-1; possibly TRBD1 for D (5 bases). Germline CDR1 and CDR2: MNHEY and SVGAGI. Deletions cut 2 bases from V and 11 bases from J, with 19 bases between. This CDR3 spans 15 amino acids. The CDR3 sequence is CASSYVGQGRIQQFF. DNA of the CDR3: TGTGCCAGCAGTTACGTGGGGCAGGGCCGGATCCAGCAGTTCTTC.

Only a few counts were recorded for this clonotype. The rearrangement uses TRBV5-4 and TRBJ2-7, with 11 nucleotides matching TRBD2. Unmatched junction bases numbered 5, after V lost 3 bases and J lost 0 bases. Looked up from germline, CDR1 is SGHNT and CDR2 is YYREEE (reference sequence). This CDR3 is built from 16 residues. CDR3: CASSSASGRSSYEQYV. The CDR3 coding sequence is TGTGCCAGCAGCTCCGCTAGCGGGAGGAGCTCCTACGAGCAGTACGTC.

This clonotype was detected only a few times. CDR3 amino acids: CSVEEYTSTEAFF. As DNA, the CDR3 is TGCAGCGTTGAAGAGTATACAAGCACTGAAGCTTTCTTT. The gene calls are TRBV29-1 and TRBJ1-1; D call uncertain. Germline V CDR1 and CDR2: SQVTM, ANQGSEA. There are 13 residues in the CDR3. The V end was cut by 0 bases, the J end by 4 bases, with 9 bases between.

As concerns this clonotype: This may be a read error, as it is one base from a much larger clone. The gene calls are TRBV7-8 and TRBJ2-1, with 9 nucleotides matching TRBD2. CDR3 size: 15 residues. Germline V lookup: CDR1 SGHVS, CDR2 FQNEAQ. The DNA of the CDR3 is TGTGCCAGCAGTTTAGCGGGAGCCTCCTACAATGAGCAGTTCTTC. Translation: CASSLAGASYNEQFF.

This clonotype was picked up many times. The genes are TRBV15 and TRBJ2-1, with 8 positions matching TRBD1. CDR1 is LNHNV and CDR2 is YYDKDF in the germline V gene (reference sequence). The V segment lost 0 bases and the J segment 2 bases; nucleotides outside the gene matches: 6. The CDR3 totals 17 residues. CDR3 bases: TGTGCCACCAGCAGAGATTTCGGGACAGGAGCCTACAATGAGCAGTTCTTC. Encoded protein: CATSRDFGTGAYNEQFF.

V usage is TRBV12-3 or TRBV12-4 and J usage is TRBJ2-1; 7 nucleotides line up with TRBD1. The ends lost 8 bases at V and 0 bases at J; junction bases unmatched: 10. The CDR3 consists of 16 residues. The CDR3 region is CASPDVRDSSYNEQFF. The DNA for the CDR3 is TGTGCCAGCCCTGATGTGAGGGACAGCTCCTACAATGAGCAGTTCTTC.

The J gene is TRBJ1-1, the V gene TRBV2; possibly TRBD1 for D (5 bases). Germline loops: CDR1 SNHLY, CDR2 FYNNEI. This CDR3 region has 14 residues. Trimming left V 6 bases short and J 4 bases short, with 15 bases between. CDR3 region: CASSFRVGSTEAFF. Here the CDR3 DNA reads TGTGCCAGCAGCTTCAGGGTTGGGAGCACTGAAGCTTTCTTT.

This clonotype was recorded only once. The CDR3 spells CASSDGPRSAAPNEKLFF. DNA of the CDR3: TGTGCCAGCAGTGATGGCCCACGTTCTGCGGCCCCTAATGAAAAACTGTTTTTT. The chain joins TRBV2 to TRBJ1-4; no clear D gene. V was clipped by 3 bases and J by 3 bases, with 20 bases between them. The length of the CDR3 is 18 residues. Germline V CDR1 and CDR2: SNHLY, FYNNEI.

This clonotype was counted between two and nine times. CDR3 sequence: CASSQDRTGSSYNSPLHF. CDR3 nucleotide sequence: TGCGCCAGCAGCCAAGACCGGACGGGGAGCTCCTATAATTCACCCCTCCACTTT. This chain joins TRBV4-3 and TRBJ1-6; D gene uncertain. CDR3 length: 18 residues. Germline V gene lookup returns CDR1 LGHNA and CDR2 YSLEER. Deletions cut 0 bases from V and 0 bases from J, with 12 bases between.

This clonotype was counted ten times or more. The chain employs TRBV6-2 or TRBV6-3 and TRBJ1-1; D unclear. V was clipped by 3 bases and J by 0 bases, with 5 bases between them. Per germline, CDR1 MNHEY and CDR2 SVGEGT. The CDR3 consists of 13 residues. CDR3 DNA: TGTGCCAGCAGTTATTCGGTGAACACTGAAGCTTTCTTT. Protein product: CASSYSVNTEAFF.

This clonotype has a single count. This CDR3 is CASSSTHINEQFF. In DNA form, the CDR3 reads TGTGCCAGCAGCTCGACGCACATCAATGAGCAGTTCTTC. The chain recombines TRBV11-2 with TRBJ2-1; D is unresolved. The CDR3 extends over 13 amino acids. The germline V gene has CDR1 SGHAT and CDR2 FQNNGV. V gave up 4 bases and J gave up 6 bases, with 10 bases separating them.

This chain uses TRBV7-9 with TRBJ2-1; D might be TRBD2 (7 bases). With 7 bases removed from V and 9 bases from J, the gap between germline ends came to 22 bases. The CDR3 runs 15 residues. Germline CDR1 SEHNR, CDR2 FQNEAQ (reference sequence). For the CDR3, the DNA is TGTGCCAGCACCTGGGGGCTGGCGGGAGACATTGAGCAGTTCTTC. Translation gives CASTWGLAGDIEQFF.

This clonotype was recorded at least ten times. CDR3 DNA: TGTGCCACCAGCAGAAAGTACAGGGTTTGGCCCCCCGGGGAGCTGTTTTTT. Its translation: CATSRKYRVWPPGELFF. The chain combines TRBV15 with TRBJ2-2; TRBD1 might be the D (6 bases). V was clipped by 2 bases and J by 6 bases, with 19 bases between them. The CDR3 has 17 residues. Germline V CDR1 and CDR2: LNHNV, YYDKDF (reference sequence).

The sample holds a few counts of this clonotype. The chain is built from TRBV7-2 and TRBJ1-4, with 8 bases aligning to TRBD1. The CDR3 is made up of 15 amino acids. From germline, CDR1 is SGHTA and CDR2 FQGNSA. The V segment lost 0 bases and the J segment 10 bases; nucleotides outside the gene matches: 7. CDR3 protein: CASSLAGTGVVKLFF. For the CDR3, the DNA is TGTGCCAGCAGCTTAGCGGGGACAGGAGTTGTAAAACTGTTTTTT.

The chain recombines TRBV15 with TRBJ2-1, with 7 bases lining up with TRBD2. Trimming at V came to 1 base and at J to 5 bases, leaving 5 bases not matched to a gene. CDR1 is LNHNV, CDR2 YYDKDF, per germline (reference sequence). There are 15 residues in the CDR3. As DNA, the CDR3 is TGTGCCACCAGCAGAGGGTGGGAGGGCCACAATGAGCAGTTCTTC. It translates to CATSRGWEGHNEQFF.

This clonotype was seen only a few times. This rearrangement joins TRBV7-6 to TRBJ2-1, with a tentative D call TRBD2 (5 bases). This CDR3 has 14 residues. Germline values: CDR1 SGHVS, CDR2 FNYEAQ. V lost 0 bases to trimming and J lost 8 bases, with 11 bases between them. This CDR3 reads CASSLAGSIHEQFF. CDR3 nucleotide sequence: TGTGCCAGCAGCTTAGCAGGGAGTATCCATGAGCAGTTCTTC.